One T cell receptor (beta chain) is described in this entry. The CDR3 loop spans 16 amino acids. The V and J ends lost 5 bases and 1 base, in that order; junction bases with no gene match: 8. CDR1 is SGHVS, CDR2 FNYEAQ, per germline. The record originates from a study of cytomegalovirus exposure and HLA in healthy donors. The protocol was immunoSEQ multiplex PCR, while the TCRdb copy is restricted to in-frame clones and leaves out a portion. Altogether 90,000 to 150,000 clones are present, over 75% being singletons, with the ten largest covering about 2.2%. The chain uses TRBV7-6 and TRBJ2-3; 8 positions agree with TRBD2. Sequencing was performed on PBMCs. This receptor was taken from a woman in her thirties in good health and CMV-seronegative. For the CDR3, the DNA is TGTGCCAGCAGCCGTAATCGGGGGGGCGGCACAGATACGCAGTATTTT. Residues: CASSRNRGGGTDTQYF.